This record looks at one T cell receptor beta chain sequence and its context. Its antigen is unknown. The sample is drawn from a study of cytomegalovirus exposure and HLA in healthy donors. While unrecorded immune exposures were likely, the donors were nominally healthy when sampled. Amplification used 60 Vbeta primers and 13 Jbeta primers. Sequenced by immunoSEQ multiplex PCR; TCRdb stores in-frame clones only, minus some. Of 150,000 to 200,000 clones listed, roughly 75% are singletons. Study-wide points: About 87% or about 30% of the time was how often most TCR beta V segments were productive, according to an earlier analysis. Across all donors, roughly uniform sequencing depth was an assumption of the presence/absence analyses.

Germline V lookup: CDR1 KGHSH, CDR2 LQKENI. This CDR3 is built from 14 residues. V lost 4 bases to trimming and J lost 0 bases, with 9 bases between them. This sequence originates from a man aged 40-49 years in good health and CMV-seronegative. Sequencing was performed on PBMCs. This rearrangement joins TRBV18 to TRBJ1-1, with a weak D call TRBD1 (6 bases). The CDR3 nucleotides are TGTGCCAGCTCACGGGACACTATGAACACTGAAGCTTTCTTT. Translation: CASSRDTMNTEAFF.